The 15 T cell receptor beta chains listed next were all sequenced from one sample in a study of technical replicates of blood from a handful of donors. Repertoires were generated with immunoSEQ multiplex PCR, while TCRdb's copy carries only in-frame clones and drops some. The repertoire includes roughly 60,000 clones, 85% to 95% of them detected once, and around 2.9% sits in the top ten. Sequencing used PBMCs. These receptors originate from a human donor in good health. Some clones in this sample may be carry-over from other donors' samples.

This chain uses TRBV13 with TRBJ2-2, with D possibly matching TRBD1 (6 bases). CDR3 length equals 15 residues. V gave up 6 bases and J gave up 5 bases, with 16 bases separating them. Germline V lookup: CDR1 PRHDT, CDR2 FYEKMQ (reference sequence). The CDR3 DNA reads TGTGCCAGCAGTCGGAGGCAGGGGCTAACCGGGGAGCTGTTTTTT. It translates to CASSRRQGLTGELFF.

The chain joins TRBV30 to TRBJ1-1; D not resolved. CDR1 GTSNPN and CDR2 SVGIG come from the germline V gene (reference sequence). Between the trimmed V and J ends, which lost 0 bases and 4 bases, there was a span of 6 bases. This CDR3 is 12 amino acids long. The DNA for the CDR3 is TGTGCCTGGAGTGTTTCAGGCACTGAAGCTTTCTTT. Amino acids: CAWSVSGTEAFF.

This sequence joins TRBV7-2 and TRBJ2-6, with D perhaps TRBD1 (6 bases). This CDR3 comprises 15 residues. CDR1 and CDR2 (germline): SGHTA, FQGNSA. Trimming removed 7 bases from V and 3 bases from J, with 13 bases in between. CDR3 sequence: CASILWGLGANVLTF. The DNA for the CDR3 is TGTGCCAGCATCCTGTGGGGGCTTGGGGCCAACGTCCTGACTTTC.

The chain carries TRBV30 and TRBJ2-7, with a possible D match to TRBD1 (5 bases). The CDR3 runs 16 residues. Germline V gene data show CDR1 as GTSNPN and CDR2 as SVGIG (reference sequence). The germline V and J ends were trimmed by 3 bases and 2 bases, with 20 bases remaining between them. CDR3 residues: CAWSPAGIYKTYEQYF. CDR3 DNA: TGTGCCTGGAGCCCGGCAGGGATCTACAAGACCTACGAGCAGTACTTC.

This clone was detected once. The chain employs TRBV7-2 and TRBJ2-1; 9 bases fit TRBD2. This CDR3 has 15 residues. The germline CDR1 and CDR2 sequences are SGHTA and FQGNSA. J lost 8 bases, V lost 1 base, and 6 bases had no gene match. The CDR3 reads CASSLGGGRVDEQFF. The CDR3 nucleotides read TGTGCCAGCAGCTTAGGAGGCGGGAGGGTCGATGAGCAGTTCTTC.

This clone was recorded only once. This chain uses TRBV5-6 with TRBJ1-5, with D possibly TRBD1 on 6 matching bases. The germline V gene encodes CDR1 SGHDT and CDR2 YYEEEE. V lost 4 bases to trimming and J lost 9 bases, with 14 bases between them. This CDR3 spans 13 amino acids. In nucleotides, the CDR3 is TGTGCCAGCAGCCGGTTGACAGGCAGGCCCCAGCATTTT. This encodes CASSRLTGRPQHF.

J is TRBJ2-5 and V is TRBV4-3, with TRBD2 matching 8 bases. Germline V gene sequence: CDR1 LGHNA, CDR2 YSLEER. This CDR3 comprises 14 residues. Trimming cost V 0 bases and J 4 bases; bases outside gene matches: 1. The CDR3 DNA reads as TGCGCCAGCAGCCAAGATGCGGGAGGAGAGACCCAGTACTTC. Translating gives CASSQDAGGETQYF.

The rearrangement joins TRBV27 to TRBJ2-7; 9 nucleotides match TRBD1. The CDR3 extends over 16 amino acids. V lost 2 bases and J lost 3; bases outside the gene matches: 8. The germline V gene encodes CDR1 MNHEY and CDR2 SMNVEV (reference sequence). This CDR3 is CASSLGRTGVIYEQYF. As DNA, the CDR3 is TGTGCCAGCAGTTTAGGAAGGACAGGGGTGATCTACGAGCAGTACTTC.

The chain links TRBV5-8 to TRBJ1-4; 7 bases map to TRBD1. There are 16 residues in the CDR3. CDR1 is SGHTS and CDR2 is YDEGEE in the germline V gene. The V gene end was trimmed by 6 bases and the J gene end by 4 bases; junction bases not matched to a gene: 12. The CDR3 loop is CASTLTSGQHNEKLFF. For the CDR3, the DNA is TGTGCCAGCACCCTAACTTCGGGACAGCATAATGAAAAACTGTTTTTT.

The V call is TRBV4-1, the J call TRBJ2-3; 10 bases are shared with TRBD1. The germline V gene encodes CDR1 MGHRA and CDR2 YSYEKL. V lost 3 bases and J lost 2; bases outside the gene matches: 8. The CDR3 length is 17 residues. CDR3 region: CASSHRTGGEDTDTQYF. The CDR3 DNA follows: TGCGCCAGCAGCCATAGGACAGGGGGAGAGGACACAGATACGCAGTATTTT.

CDR3 coding DNA: TGCGCCAGCAGCGTTGGGACTAGCGGGGGGTACGAGCAGTACTTC. Translation gives CASSVGTSGGYEQYF. The chain carries TRBV5-1 and TRBJ2-7; TRBD2 matches at 15 bases. V trimming: 4 bases; J trimming: 4 bases; junction bases outside the gene matches: 3. This CDR3 is 15 amino acids long. Germline loops: CDR1 SGHRS, CDR2 YFSETQ. The whole variable domain, filled in from reference TRBV5-1 and TRBJ2-7, reads KAGVTQTPRYLIKTRGQQVTLSCSPISGHRSVSWYQQTPGQGLQFLFEYFSETQRNKGNFPGRFSGRQFSNSRSEMNVSTLELGDSALYLCASSVGTSGGYEQYFGPGTRLTVT.

This chain joins TRBV27 and TRBJ2-5; tentative D call: TRBD1 (6 bases). Germline loops: CDR1 MNHEY, CDR2 SMNVEV (reference sequence). Trimming took off 2 bases at V and 9 bases at J, with 19 bases between the two ends. The CDR3 sequence is 15 residues long. The CDR3 DNA reads TGTGCCAGCAGTTTACCGGGGACAAAGTTGCAGGCCCAGTACTTC. Translated, it gives CASSLPGTKLQAQYF.

The V and J genes are TRBV6-1 and TRBJ2-7, with 13 bases identical to TRBD2. CDR3 length: 15 amino acids. V shed 7 bases, J shed 10 bases, and the junction held 13 bases outside the gene matches. CDR1 and CDR2 from the germline V gene are MNHNS and SASEGT. CDR3 DNA sequence: TGTGCCAGCACTAAAGTACTAGCGGGGGGGGATGATCAGTACTTC. It is translated as CASTKVLAGGDDQYF.

V usage is TRBV10-1 and J usage is TRBJ2-5; D not resolved. This CDR3 comprises 11 residues. Looked up from germline, CDR1 is WNHNN and CDR2 is SYGVQD (reference sequence). The V and J ends lost 8 bases and 1 base respectively, with 5 bases between them. The chain's CDR3 is CASSRQETQYF. In nucleotides, the CDR3 is TGCGCCAGCTCCCGCCAAGAGACCCAGTACTTC.

V usage is TRBV15 and J usage is TRBJ2-3; 9 nucleotides align to TRBD1. The CDR3 is made up of 16 amino acids. V lost 3 bases and J lost 3; bases outside the gene matches: 7. CDR1 is LNHNV, CDR2 YYDKDF, per germline (reference sequence). The CDR3 nucleotides are TGTGCCACCAGCAGCTGGGACAGGGATGGAACAGATACGCAGTATTTT. Translating it yields CATSSWDRDGTDTQYF.